This TCR beta chain comes out of a study of shared clonotypes between healthy human individuals. The germline V gene encodes CDR1 MNHEY and CDR2 SMNVEV (reference sequence). V lost 6 bases, J lost 7 bases, and 12 bases lay in between. This CDR3 is built from 13 residues. Clones were read by immunoSEQ multiplex PCR, and TCRdb kept only the in-frame ones, dropping some. The repertoire has about 610,000 clones, around 97% of them found once; the top ten carry 0.057%. Sample: naive CD4+ T cells sorted from blood. The subset: CD45RA+ positively selected. This TCR was sampled from a young woman in good health. The chain combines TRBV27 with TRBJ2-2; D is unresolved. CDR3 protein: CASSSIPDGELFF. CDR3 sequence (DNA): TGTGCCAGCAGCTCTATCCCGGACGGGGAGCTGTTTTTT.